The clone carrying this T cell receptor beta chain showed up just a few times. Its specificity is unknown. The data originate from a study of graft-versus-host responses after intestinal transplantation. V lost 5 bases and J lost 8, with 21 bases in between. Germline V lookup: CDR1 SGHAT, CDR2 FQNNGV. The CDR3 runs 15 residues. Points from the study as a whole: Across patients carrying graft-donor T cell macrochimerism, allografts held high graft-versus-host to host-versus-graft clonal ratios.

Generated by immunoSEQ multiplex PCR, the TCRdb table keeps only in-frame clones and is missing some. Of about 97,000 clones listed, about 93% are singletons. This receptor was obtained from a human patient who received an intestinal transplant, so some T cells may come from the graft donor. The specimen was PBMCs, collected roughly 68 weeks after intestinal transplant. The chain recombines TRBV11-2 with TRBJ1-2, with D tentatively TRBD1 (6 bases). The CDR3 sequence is CASSDRSWGAKGYTF. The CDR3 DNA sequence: TGTGCCAGCAGCGATCGATCATGGGGGGCGAAGGGCTACACCTTC. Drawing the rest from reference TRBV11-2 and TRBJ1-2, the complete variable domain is EAGVAQSPRYKIIEKRQSVAFWCNPISGHATLYWYQQILGQGPKLLIQFQNNGVVDDSQLPKDRFSAERLKGVDSTLKIQPAKLEDSAVYLCASSDRSWGAKGYTFGSGTRLTVV.